The 13 T cell receptor beta chains below all came from one sample that was sequenced in a study of cytomegalovirus exposure and HLA in healthy donors. 60 Vbeta and 13 Jbeta primers were used in PCR. The table came from immunoSEQ multiplex PCR; TCRdb's copy has only in-frame clones and leaves some out. The sample consists of 95,000 to 150,000 clones, over 80% of them appearing once. What was sequenced was PBMCs. All receptors derive from a man between 25 and 39 years old in good health and CMV-seronegative.

This chain links TRBV6-1 with TRBJ1-6; tentatively, D is TRBD1 (6 bases). V lost 0 bases and J lost 6, with 9 bases in between. CDR1 is MNHNS, CDR2 SASEGT, per germline. The CDR3 is 15 amino acids. The CDR3 loop reads CASSEALGANSPLHF. The CDR3 DNA is TGTGCCAGCAGTGAAGCGCTGGGGGCTAATTCACCCCTCCACTTT.

This clone was counted a single time. V is TRBV6-1 and J is TRBJ2-5; D might be TRBD2 (8 bases). V was shortened by 7 bases and J by 1 base, with 16 bases between the two germline ends. Per germline, CDR1 MNHNS and CDR2 SASEGT. This CDR3 contains 15 residues. This chain's CDR3 is CASTRDSGSQETQYF. CDR3 DNA: TGTGCCAGCACTCGGGACAGCGGGAGCCAAGAGACCCAGTACTTC.

V gene TRBV9 combines with J gene TRBJ1-2; 8 bases agree with TRBD1. V gave up 3 bases and J gave up 7 bases; unmatched junction bases: 20. This CDR3 comprises 18 residues. Germline CDR1 SGDLS, CDR2 YYNGEE. In nucleotides, the CDR3 is TGTGCCAGCAGCGGTGACCCGAGGACAGGGAAGGGTAGGATTGGCTACACCTTC. This translates into CASSGDPRTGKGRIGYTF.

The genes are TRBV4-3 and TRBJ2-3, with 7 positions matching TRBD2. Looked up from germline, CDR1 is LGHNA and CDR2 is YSLEER. With 0 bases clipped from V and 2 bases from J, the junction kept 5 bases outside the gene matches. The CDR3 covers 16 residues. This chain's CDR3 is CASSQDNGRFTDTQYF. The CDR3 DNA is TGCGCCAGCAGCCAAGATAACGGGAGGTTCACAGATACGCAGTATTTT.

The genes are TRBV5-6 and TRBJ1-1, with 12 bases that match TRBD1. Germline assignment: CDR1 SGHDT and CDR2 YYEEEE. This CDR3 has 17 amino acids. V lost 5 bases, J lost 0 bases, and 8 bases stayed unmatched. This CDR3 reads CASSLTGTGGLNTEAFF. The CDR3 DNA reads as TGTGCCAGCAGTCTCACCGGGACAGGGGGCCTGAACACTGAAGCTTTCTTT.

This clone was picked up a small number of times. This sequence joins TRBV5-1 and TRBJ1-4, with 9 bases aligning to TRBD1. Germline V gene lookup returns CDR1 SGHRS and CDR2 YFSETQ. V was clipped by 4 bases and J by 8 bases; unmatched bases: 9. The length of the CDR3 is 15 residues. CDR3 sequence: CASSAYRGLGEKLFF. The CDR3 DNA reads TGCGCCAGCAGCGCTTACAGGGGGCTTGGGGAAAAACTGTTTTTT. Variable domain in full (rest from reference TRBV5-1 and TRBJ1-4): KAGVTQTPRYLIKTRGQQVTLSCSPISGHRSVSWYQQTPGQGLQFLFEYFSETQRNKGNFPGRFSGRQFSNSRSEMNVSTLELGDSALYLCASSAYRGLGEKLFFGSGTQLSVL.

This clone is a singleton in its sample. The V gene is TRBV2, the J gene TRBJ1-1; D is unclear. V gave up 8 bases and J gave up 1 base, with 11 bases separating them. This CDR3 spans 13 amino acids. The V gene's germline CDR1 is SNHLY and CDR2 FYNNEI. The CDR3 DNA sequence: TGTGCCAGCCTGTTGGCAGGGAACACTGAAGCTTTCTTT. It codes for CASLLAGNTEAFF.

This clone was observed a few times. The chain joins TRBV2 to TRBJ2-3; a weak D match, TRBD2 (7 bases). The germline V gene has CDR1 SNHLY and CDR2 FYNNEI. V shed 6 bases and J shed 2 bases, with 21 bases lying between them. The CDR3 consists of 17 residues. In nucleotides, the CDR3 is TGTGCCAGCAGGAAGGGCGTGGGAGGGGGGTCCACAGATACGCAGTATTTT. This gives the protein CASRKGVGGGSTDTQYF.

The V call is TRBV19, the J call TRBJ2-7; TRBD2 might be the D (6 bases). Trimming took off 10 bases at V and 1 base at J, with 20 bases between the two ends. Germline CDR1 and CDR2: LNHDA and SQIVND (reference sequence). The CDR3 runs 15 residues. CDR3 region: CATQGAEGRSYEQYF. DNA of the CDR3: TGTGCCACCCAGGGAGCGGAGGGGAGATCCTACGAGCAGTACTTC.

This clone has only one observation. Other DNA sequences within the sample encode an identical CDR3. The chain joins TRBV6-5 to TRBJ2-7, with 8 positions matching TRBD1. The CDR3 covers 15 residues. The ends lost 0 bases at V and 5 bases at J; junction bases unmatched: 6. Germline CDR1 reads MNHEY; CDR2 reads SVGAGI. The CDR3, as DNA: TGTGCCAGCAGTTACTCGCAGGACAGGGCCCACGAGCAGTACTTC. It codes for CASSYSQDRAHEQYF.

The chain is built from TRBV7-6 and TRBJ2-5; 7 bases align to TRBD1. The end of the DNA is better explained by TRBJ2-7, so the J call may be wrong. The germline gives CDR1 SGHVS, CDR2 FNYEAQ. This CDR3 is built from 13 residues. The CDR3 here is CASSRDSPYEQYF. The CDR3 DNA sequence: TGTGCCAGCAGCCGGGACAGCCCCTACGAGCAGTACTTC.

The CDR3 DNA reads TGTGCCAGCAGTTACTCGCCCAGTTACTCCTACAATGAGCAGTTCTTC. As protein: CASSYSPSYSYNEQFF. The V gene is TRBV6-6, the J gene TRBJ2-1; D is unclear. Germline CDR1 MNHNY, CDR2 SVGAGI (reference sequence). With 0 bases removed from V and 0 bases from J, the gap between germline ends came to 9 bases. The CDR3 runs 16 residues.

This clone was seen once. The V and J genes are TRBV5-1 and TRBJ2-5; 10 nucleotides line up with TRBD2. Germline-derived CDR1 and CDR2 are SGHRS and YFSETQ. The CDR3 loop spans 17 amino acids. The V segment lost 5 bases and the J segment 1 base; nucleotides outside the gene matches: 11. CDR3 nucleotides: TGCGCCAGCAGGTCAAAAGCGGGGGGGCCAGTCCAAGAGACCCAGTACTTC. This encodes CASRSKAGGPVQETQYF.